This T cell receptor beta chain was identified during a study of T cell responses to AZD1222 COVID-19 vaccine. Regarding the study as a whole: Repertoire sampling occurred only after the peak T cell response. In a largely white British group with more females than males, clonal diversity was possibly underestimated. Receipt of two AZD1222 doses was followed by a rise in Spike-specific TCR breadth and depth. Among spike-specific TCRs, nearly half reportedly target unmutated variant regions.

Note on this clone: Its antigen remains unidentified.

Using immunoSEQ multiplex PCR, the repertoire was profiled, and TCRdb retains in-frame clones only, with some absent. The profile shows around 180,000 clones, over 80% of them singletons. The sequence was collected from an adult in good health. The sequencing used peripheral blood, collected on day 0 of AZD1222 vaccination.

The DNA for the CDR3 is TGTGCCAGCAGCGAGGATCCCCAACCTTTAATGCCCTACGAGCAGTACTTC. This codes for CASSEDPQPLMPYEQYF. V and J are TRBV7-2 and TRBJ2-7, with D unresolved. Trimming removed 5 bases at V and 2 bases at J, with 22 bases between. Germline V lookup: CDR1 SGHTA, CDR2 FQGNSA. There are 17 residues in the CDR3.